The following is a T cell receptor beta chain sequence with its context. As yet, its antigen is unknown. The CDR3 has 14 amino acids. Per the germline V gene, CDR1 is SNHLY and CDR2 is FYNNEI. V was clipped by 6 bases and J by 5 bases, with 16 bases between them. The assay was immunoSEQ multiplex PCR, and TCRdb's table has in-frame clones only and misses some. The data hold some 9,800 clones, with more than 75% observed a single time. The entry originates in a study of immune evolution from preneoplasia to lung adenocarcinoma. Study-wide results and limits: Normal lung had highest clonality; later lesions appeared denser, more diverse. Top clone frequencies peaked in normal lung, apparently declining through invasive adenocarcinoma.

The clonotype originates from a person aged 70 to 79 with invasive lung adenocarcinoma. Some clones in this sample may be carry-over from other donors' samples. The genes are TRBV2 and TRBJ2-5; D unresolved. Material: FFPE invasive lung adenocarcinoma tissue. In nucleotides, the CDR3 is TGTGCCAGCAGCACAGATATCCACTCGGAGACCCAGTACTTC. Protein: CASSTDIHSETQYF. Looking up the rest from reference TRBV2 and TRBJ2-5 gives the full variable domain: EPEVTQTPSHQVTQMGQEVILRCVPISNHLYFYWYRQILGQKVEFLVSFYNNEISEKSEIFDDQFSVERPDGSNFTLKIRSTKLEDSAMYFCASSTDIHSETQYFGPGTRLLVL.